Listed below are T cell receptor beta chains from one sample, sequenced in a study of blood T cell repertoires in COVID-19. This table comes from immunoSEQ multiplex PCR, and its TCRdb copy is limited to in-frame clones, with some not included. The sample shows hundreds of thousands of clones, approximately 86% of them seen only once. Sequenced: peripheral blood. The receptors stem from a man between 40 and 49 years old with acute or convalescent COVID-19. CDR3s include the opening cysteine and the closing phenylalanine or tryptophan. Expanded clones get a size class; other rows say once, few or many, or leave the size out.

TRBJ1-1,.,14,TRBV5-1,CASKMDSMNTEAFF
TRBJ2-7,.,14,TRBV15,CATSRDGGAYEQYF
TRBJ2-2,.,15,TRBV19,CASSIDGRGTGELFF
TRBJ2-5,.,16,TRBV7-7,CASSERAGSLQETQYF
TRBJ1-2,once,15,TRBV6-5,CASTLTLGANYGYTF
TRBJ2-1,.,12,TRBV19,CASSIGGYEQFF
TRBJ1-2,.,16,TRBV4-3,CASSQQGQGLGYGYTF
TRBJ2-5,.,13,TRBV19,CASSPQVKETQYF
TRBJ2-1,few,15,TRBV24-1,CATSDPQTRLDEQFF
TRBJ2-1,once,11,TRBV12-3/TRBV12-4,CASSPVRAPFF
TRBJ2-3,.,16,TRBV3-1/TRBV3-2,CASSHRTSGPPDTQYF
TRBJ2-5,.,15,TRBV7-7,CASSHGQGGQETQYF
TRBJ1-6,.,14,TRBV6-2/TRBV6-3,CASSTTGKTSPLHF
TRBJ2-7,.,15,TRBV9,CASSAGGSGVYEQYF
TRBJ2-1,.,18,TRBV19,CASRWTSGGLGRYNEQFF
TRBJ2-3,.,16,TRBV5-1,CASSLASSGSPDTQYF
TRBJ2-7,.,15,TRBV3-1/TRBV3-2,CASSPHKGGAYEQYF
TRBJ2-1,.,16,TRBV14,CASSQDRLARYNEQFF
TRBJ1-2,.,13,TRBV7-6,CASSLGSWEGYTF
TRBJ1-1,.,16,TRBV4-2,CASSQARGAMNTEAFF
TRBJ1-1,.,13,TRBV10-2,CASSEQANTEAFF
TRBJ2-2,.,15,TRBV9,CASSPPSVNTGELFF
TRBJ2-7,once,12,TRBV7-9,CASSLGRSEQYF
TRBJ1-5,once,14,TRBV6-5,CASSSQGPGQPQHF
TRBJ2-5,.,15,TRBV6-2/TRBV6-3,CASSPSGGPSETQYF
TRBJ1-1,.,16,TRBV27,CASSLQQGAMNTEAFF
TRBJ1-1,.,14,TRBV5-1,CASSLTIVPYEAFF
TRBJ2-7,.,15,TRBV5-6,CASSLIGAPDYEQYF
TRBJ2-5,.,8,TRBV10-1,CANKTQYF
TRBJ1-1,.,13,TRBV6-6,CASIFSMNTEAFF
TRBJ1-5,once,16,TRBV28,CASSFYPTGGNQPQHF
TRBJ2-7,.,13,TRBV7-3,CASSLSDSTEQYF
TRBJ2-1,.,14,TRBV3-1/TRBV3-2,CASSGTSSSDEQFF
TRBJ1-3,.,14,TRBV19,CASSLAFSGNTIYF
TRBJ2-1,.,15,TRBV7-2,CASSLTGSIYNEQFF
TRBJ1-5,once,20,TRBV27,CASSPPPDRVAGIVDQPQHF
TRBJ2-6,.,18,TRBV3-1/TRBV3-2,CASSQSFMGRAGANVLTF
TRBJ1-2,.,11,TRBV2,CASSESYGYTF
TRBJ2-5,.,14,TRBV7-8,CASSLRSPGETQYF
TRBJ1-5,.,15,TRBV7-2,CASSLGGQGKQPQHF
TRBJ1-1,.,15,TRBV6-5,CASSLTSQGNTEAFF
TRBJ1-1,.,15,TRBV6-5,CASTRERGMNTEAFF
TRBJ2-7,.,15,TRBV6-5,CASSPQTSLIHEQYF
TRBJ2-2,.,15,TRBV4-3,CASSRGQFFTGELFF
TRBJ1-1,few,12,TRBV7-9,CASSFDRDEAFF
TRBJ2-2,.,14,TRBV7-2,CASSFWGNTGELFF
TRBJ2-5,few,14,TRBV6-5,CASSLGLGSETQYF
TRBJ2-7,.,12,TRBV7-2,CASSLTSYEQYF
TRBJ2-5,few,14,TRBV28,CAAGQGAREETQYF
TRBJ2-7,.,14,TRBV4-3,CASSQDSGSYEQYF
TRBJ2-5,.,14,TRBV5-1,CASGRAGGIETQYF
TRBJ2-7,.,16,TRBV7-9,CASSSTSGREGYEQYF
TRBJ2-7,.,15,TRBV5-4,CASSRTGGDSYEQYF
TRBJ2-1,.,15,TRBV7-9,CASSSPSGLNNEQFF